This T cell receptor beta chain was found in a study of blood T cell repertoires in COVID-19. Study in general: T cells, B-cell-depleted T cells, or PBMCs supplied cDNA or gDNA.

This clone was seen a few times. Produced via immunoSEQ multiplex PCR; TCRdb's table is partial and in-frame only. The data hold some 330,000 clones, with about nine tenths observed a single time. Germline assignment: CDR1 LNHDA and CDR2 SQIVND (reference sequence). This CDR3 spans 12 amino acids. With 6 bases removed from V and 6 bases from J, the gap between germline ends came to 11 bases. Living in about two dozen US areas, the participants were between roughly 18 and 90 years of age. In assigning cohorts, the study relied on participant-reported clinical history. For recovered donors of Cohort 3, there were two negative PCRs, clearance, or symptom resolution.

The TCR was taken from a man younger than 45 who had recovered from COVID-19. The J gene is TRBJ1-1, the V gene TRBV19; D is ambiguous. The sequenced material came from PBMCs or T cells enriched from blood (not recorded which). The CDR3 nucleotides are TGTGCCAGTAGGGAGGGCAACGCTGAAGCTTTCTTT. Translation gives CASREGNAEAFF.